This T cell receptor beta chain was captured by sequencing in a study of Ad26.COV2.S vaccination and SARS-CoV-2 variants. Looking at the study overall: The COV1001 Ad26.COV2.S trial arm included the donor. Whole-study results and caveats: A substantial breadth of spike-specific CD8+ and CD4+ T cell responses after vaccination has been reported. While placebo recipients had lower spike-specific TCR breadth, vaccine recipients had more.

Assay used: immunoSEQ multiplex PCR; TCRdb lists only in-frame clones, some missing. The top ten clones hold less than 3.5% of a sample with around 250,000 clones, approximately 90% of them seen once. A remark on this clone: The antigen is unknown.

Treatment given: 15 to 20 received Ad26.COV2.S at low or high dose, single or two shots; about 5 received placebo; per-sample allocation not given. It was on day 63 after the first vaccine or placebo injection that samples were taken. At a Boston site, the person donating was an adult of 18-55 years. V dropped 6 bases and J dropped 7 bases, with 12 bases sitting between them. The CDR3 has 13 amino acids. Germline V lookup: CDR1 MNHEY, CDR2 SVGAGI. The specimen comprised peripheral blood, sampled in a trial of Ad26.COV2.S vaccine versus placebo. The TCR originated in a person aged 18-65 years who received the Ad26.COV2.S COVID-19 vaccine or a placebo. V and J are TRBV6-5 and TRBJ1-4; D is possibly TRBD1 (5 bases). This chain's CDR3 is CASRAGIIEKLFF. For the CDR3, the DNA is TGTGCCAGCAGGGCAGGGATAATTGAAAAACTGTTTTTT.